This T cell receptor (beta chain) was recorded in a study of blood T cell repertoires in COVID-19 (dated by TCRdb to the early 2020s). Turning to the overall study: The collaborator samples originated in the United States, Italy and Spain and spanned the acute and convalescent phases of COVID-19. A freely available public database, intended as a resource for researchers studying the immune response to SARS-CoV-2, is where the repertoires were released. Samples came from the ongoing ImmuneRACE study (first 160 participants) plus 1,254 subjects from 6 global collaborators. HLA class I and class II types, where available, came from metadata supplied by the sample provider rather than from assay-based typing. The material from the prospective study consisted of cDNA or gDNA derived from T cells, B-cell-depleted T cells, or PBMCs. Deeply sampled blood TCRbeta repertoires from subjects exposed to, actively infected with, or recovered from COVID-19 were included in the dataset. Sample metadata almost always included a de-identified subject ID, COVID-19 status, age in years and sex. Broad study findings and their caveats: Clinical and demographic metadata were provided uncurated, with the amount varying by source and participant.

TCRbeta CDR3 regions were amplified from genomic DNA by means of the immunoSEQ Assay, a bias-controlled multiplex PCR. Regarding the original processing steps: The number of nucleated cells in each sample was estimated by amplification of reference gene primers within the assay. Sequence reads were collapsed and filtered to measure the absolute abundance of every unique TCRbeta CDR3 rearrangement. For each sample, productive Simpson clonality was calculated as the square root of Simpson's diversity index over productive rearrangements. TCRdb limited this immuneACCESS table to in-frame rearrangements with V and J called. A share of clones is missing; checked studies link under half to unresolved V genes, and the rest is unexplained. That table furnishes V, J and clone size, whereas the DNA furnished D and trimming. The sample table records under 60,000 clones; approximately 85% of these occur just once. Roughly 10% of the sample comes from the top ten.

Regarding this clone: What antigen it recognizes has not been identified. It has no much larger one-base neighbor in the sample; base qualities were not kept.

CDR1 and CDR2 (MNHEY, SVGEGT) derive from the germline V gene. The CDR3, cysteine through phenylalanine, is 16 amino acids long. Only CDR3 DNA is held: 48 bases, read in frame from base 1. V is clipped by 2 bases and J by 1 base, and the sequence between their germline boundaries is 11 bases long. Whole blood was collected in K2EDTA tubes by collaborating institutions according to the institutions' own protocols. For TCRbeta analysis, collaborators shipped samples as frozen whole blood, isolated PBMCs, or DNA extracted from either of those sample types. The sequence joins TRBV6-2 or TRBV6-3 to TRBJ2-2; TRBD1 could be the D gene, as 5 bases match. Sample: peripheral blood. The receptor was isolated from a human donor in a cohort sampled during active COVID-19. The DNA sequence is TGTGCCAGCAGTTACGGAAATACAGGGAACACCGGGGAGCTGTTTTTT. Its translation is CASSYGNTGNTGELFF.